This entry features one T cell receptor beta chain sequence. These data belong to a study of blood T cell repertoires in COVID-19. Background on the study: The United States, Italy and Spain were the sources of the acute and convalescent COVID-19 samples. T cells, B-cell-depleted T cells, or PBMCs supplied cDNA or gDNA.

The CDR3 extends over 17 amino acids. The germline V gene has CDR1 LGHNA and CDR2 YSLEER. Trimming cost V 0 bases and J 1 base, with 13 bases left between them. Per the original methods: Cell counts per sample came from amplifying reference gene primers. Produced via immunoSEQ multiplex PCR; TCRdb's table is partial and in-frame only. V, J and clone size are taken as reported in that table, and D and trimming were inferred from the DNA itself. The sample lists roughly 240,000 clones, roughly four fifths seen once, with about 4.8% in the top ten. The TCR was taken from a woman aged 65 to 85 with acute or convalescent COVID-19. The V gene is TRBV4-3, the J gene TRBJ1-5; D may be TRBD1 (6 bases). The sequencing input was peripheral blood. This CDR3 reads CASSQDYLGQSNQPQHF. The CDR3 DNA reads TGCGCCAGCAGCCAAGACTATTTGGGACAAAGCAATCAGCCCCAGCATTTT.